The 18 T cell receptor beta chains given below trace back to one sample, sequenced in a study of graft-versus-host responses after intestinal transplantation. Their antigens are not known. Only in-frame clones appear in the TCRdb table, and some are missing; sequencing was by immunoSEQ multiplex PCR. The sample gives about 85,000 clones, approximately 82% of which show up once; 0.65% to 0.85% is in the top ten. The material sequenced was unstimulated CD4+ T cells sorted from spleen or lymph node cells, taken before intestinal transplant. All receptors derive from a human donor who received an intestinal transplant.

The chain couples TRBV2 to TRBJ1-2; TRBD1 is a possible D gene (5 bases). In germline, CDR1 is SNHLY, CDR2 FYNNEI. V lost 3 bases and J 4 bases, leaving 9 bases between the germline ends. This CDR3 has 13 residues. The CDR3 region has the DNA TGTGCCAGCAGTGAGGGGCAGTTCTATGGCTACACCTTC. Residues: CASSEGQFYGYTF.

The CDR3 sequence: CASSLFPPPDTQYF. The CDR3 bases are TGTGCCAGCAGCCTTTTTCCCCCCCCAGATACGCAGTATTTT. V usage is TRBV27 and J usage is TRBJ2-3; D remains unclear. CDR1 is MNHEY and CDR2 is SMNVEV in the germline V gene (reference sequence). The CDR3 loop spans 14 amino acids. Deletions cut 6 bases from V and 4 bases from J, with 14 bases between.

The rearrangement uses TRBV6-5 and TRBJ2-5; TRBD2 agrees at 7 bases. The closer fit of TRBJ2-7 to the DNA end suggests the J call may be wrong. The germline gives CDR1 MNHEY, CDR2 SVGAGI. The CDR3 loop spans 16 amino acids. The DNA for the CDR3 is TGTGCCAGCAGTTACTCCCGGACTAGATTAGACTACGAGCAGTACTTC. It encodes CASSYSRTRLDYEQYF.

The rearrangement links TRBV27 to TRBJ1-2; 10 bases match TRBD1. Germline-derived CDR1 and CDR2 are MNHEY and SMNVEV (reference sequence). CDR3 length: 18 amino acids. V shed 2 bases, J shed 4 bases, and the junction held 13 bases outside the gene matches. DNA for the CDR3: TGTGCCAGCAGTTTACAGTACCCCGGGACAGGGGCTGTCTATGGCTACACCTTC. Residues: CASSLQYPGTGAVYGYTF.

Note on this clone: This sample also contains other DNA sequences that code for the same CDR3. This chain's CDR3 is CASSSRLASTDTQYF. Written as DNA, the CDR3 is TGTGCCAGCAGCTCCCGACTAGCTTCCACAGATACGCAGTATTTT. The chain uses TRBV11-2 and TRBJ2-3; 7 nucleotides match TRBD2. With 4 bases clipped from V and 2 bases from J, the junction kept 6 bases outside the gene matches. From germline, CDR1 is SGHAT and CDR2 FQNNGV. The CDR3 totals 15 residues.

The V gene is TRBV6-5, the J gene TRBJ2-5; 11 bases align to TRBD1. Germline V gene data show CDR1 as MNHEY and CDR2 as SVGAGI. Losses at the gene ends were 4 bases for V and 5 bases for J; bases not matched to a gene: 3. The CDR3 runs 14 residues. CDR3 sequence: CASSSGQGVETQYF. CDR3 bases: TGTGCCAGCAGTTCGGGACAGGGGGTTGAGACCCAGTACTTC.

The CDR3 nucleotides read TGTGCCAGCAGCTTGTCGGTGGGGCCAGATACGCAGTATTTT. It specifies CASSLSVGPDTQYF. The chain couples TRBV7-2 to TRBJ2-3; D is perhaps TRBD1 (5 bases). Trimming took off 3 bases at V and 4 bases at J, with 11 bases between the two ends. The CDR3 has 14 amino acids. Germline loops: CDR1 SGHTA, CDR2 FQGNSA.

A remark on this clone: One end of the junction does not line up with germline, which may come from a read error. The chain has TRBV2 and TRBJ1-5, with D possibly matching TRBD1 (5 bases). The germline V gene encodes CDR1 SNHLY and CDR2 FYNNEI. The CDR3 is 13 residues long. The CDR3 DNA is TGTGCCAACAGTGAAGTGGAGGGGTGGACCCAGCATTTT. Amino acid sequence: CANSEVEGWTQHF.

The chain uses TRBV6-1 and TRBJ2-2, with D possibly matching TRBD1 (7 bases). The CDR3 spans 18 residues. Trimming left V 4 bases short and J 4 bases short, with 22 bases between. Germline CDR1 and CDR2: MNHNS and SASEGT. The CDR3 here is CASSGRDRPLSGTGELFF. CDR3 bases: TGTGCCAGCAGTGGGAGGGACAGACCGCTATCAGGCACCGGGGAGCTGTTTTTT.

This clone was picked up one time. This chain links TRBV5-1 with TRBJ2-3, with D tentatively TRBD2 (5 bases). The CDR3 spans 16 residues. Trimming pared 1 base from V and 0 bases from J, leaving 12 bases between. Looked up from germline, CDR1 is SGHRS and CDR2 is YFSETQ. The CDR3 DNA reads as TGCGCCAGCAGCTTGTCGGGGTCTCCTAGCACAGATACGCAGTATTTT. Translating gives CASSLSGSPSTDTQYF. The whole variable domain, remainder taken from reference TRBV5-1 and TRBJ2-3, is KAGVTQTPRYLIKTRGQQVTLSCSPISGHRSVSWYQQTPGQGLQFLFEYFSETQRNKGNFPGRFSGRQFSNSRSEMNVSTLELGDSALYLCASSLSGSPSTDTQYFGPGTRLTVL.

This clone was counted only a few times. The J gene is TRBJ2-5, the V gene TRBV6-5; D perhaps matches TRBD1 (7 bases). The CDR3 runs 12 residues. Per germline, CDR1 MNHEY and CDR2 SVGAGI. Trimming removed 7 bases from V and 5 bases from J, with 11 bases in between. CDR3 bases: TGTGCCAGCAAGACAGGGAGGGAGACCCAGTACTTC. Its translation: CASKTGRETQYF.

The rearrangement uses TRBV2 and TRBJ2-7; D might be TRBD1 (5 bases). From germline, CDR1 is SNHLY and CDR2 FYNNEI. This CDR3 is 12 amino acids long. Trimming removed 6 bases from V and 3 bases from J, with 9 bases in between. The CDR3 DNA reads as TGTGCCAGCAGGCAGGGTAGCTACGAGCAGTACTTC. This encodes CASRQGSYEQYF.

V is TRBV19 and J is TRBJ1-5, with 10 bases that match TRBD1. With V trimmed by 5 bases and J by 7 bases, 8 bases remained unmatched. Germline CDR1 and CDR2: LNHDA and SQIVND (reference sequence). This CDR3 spans 15 amino acids. In DNA form, the CDR3 reads TGTGCCAGTAGTGGTCAGACAGGGGGCGGGCAGCCCCAGCATTTT. It encodes CASSGQTGGGQPQHF.

On this clone: This same CDR3 is encoded by further DNA sequences in the sample. V and J are TRBV5-1 and TRBJ2-5; TRBD2 aligns across 9 bases. The trim removed 4 bases at V and 3 bases at J, leaving 4 bases unmatched. Germline lookup yields CDR1 SGHRS and CDR2 YFSETQ. CDR3 length: 14 amino acids. CDR3 in DNA: TGCGCCAGCAGCCCGGGACTAGCAGAAGAGACCCAGTACTTC. Encoded protein: CASSPGLAEETQYF.

The chain is built from TRBV6-6 and TRBJ1-1, with 7 bases lining up with TRBD1. Per the germline V gene, CDR1 is MNHNY and CDR2 is SVGAGI (reference sequence). The CDR3 runs 14 residues. V shed 7 bases, J shed 1 base, and the junction held 6 bases outside the gene matches. The CDR3 loop is CASTENRGNTEAFF. The DNA for the CDR3 is TGTGCCAGCACCGAAAACAGGGGGAACACTGAAGCTTTCTTT.

This chain links TRBV5-4 with TRBJ2-4; 12 bases line up with TRBD2. This CDR3 is 16 amino acids long. Germline V gene sequence: CDR1 SGHNT, CDR2 YYREEE (reference sequence). V lost 4 bases and J lost 0; bases outside the gene matches: 2. CDR3 region: CASSPSGGVAKNIQYF. The DNA for the CDR3 is TGTGCCAGCAGCCCTAGCGGGGGGGTAGCCAAAAACATTCAGTACTTC.

The chain combines TRBV5-1 with TRBJ2-2; 9 bases match TRBD1. This CDR3 comprises 15 residues. V trimming: 7 bases; J trimming: 3 bases; junction bases outside the gene matches: 7. The V gene's germline CDR1 is SGHRS and CDR2 YFSETQ. CDR3 amino acids: CASGAGTGHTGELFF. As DNA, the CDR3 is TGCGCCAGCGGGGCGGGGACAGGGCACACCGGGGAGCTGTTTTTT. The complete variable domain, with remaining parts taken from reference TRBV5-1 and TRBJ2-2, reads KAGVTQTPRYLIKTRGQQVTLSCSPISGHRSVSWYQQTPGQGLQFLFEYFSETQRNKGNFPGRFSGRQFSNSRSEMNVSTLELGDSALYLCASGAGTGHTGELFFGEGSRLTVL.

Here the CDR3 DNA reads TGTGCCAGCAGTGCACGGGGGGGCCGTACCTACAATGAGCAGTTCTTC. The encoded protein is CASSARGGRTYNEQFF. This chain joins TRBV2 and TRBJ2-1, with 8 positions matching TRBD2. Germline loops: CDR1 SNHLY, CDR2 FYNNEI. Germline trimming cut 4 bases from V and 2 bases from J; bases unmatched to any gene: 7. The CDR3 spans 16 residues.